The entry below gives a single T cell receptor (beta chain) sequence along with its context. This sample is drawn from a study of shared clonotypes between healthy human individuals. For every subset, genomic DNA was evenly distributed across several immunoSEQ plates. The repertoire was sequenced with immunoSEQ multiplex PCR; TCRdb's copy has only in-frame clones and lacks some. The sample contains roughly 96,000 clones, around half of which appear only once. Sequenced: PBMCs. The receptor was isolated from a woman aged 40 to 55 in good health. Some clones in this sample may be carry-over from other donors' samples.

CDR3 sequence (DNA): TGTGCCAGCAGTCAAGACTATGGCTACACCTTC. It is translated as CASSQDYGYTF. The V gene is TRBV28, the J gene TRBJ1-2; D is uncertain. This CDR3 has 11 amino acids. Germline V gives CDR1 MDHEN, CDR2 SYDVKM. V lost 5 bases and J 3 bases, leaving 4 bases between the germline ends.